This is a list of T cell receptor beta chains from one sample in a study of early T cells in non-severe SARS-CoV-2 infection. Via MiXCR, TCRdb re-called the 5' RACE reads, giving one row per CDR3 protein. Of some 96,000 distinct CDR3 sequences listed, under 15% are singletons. The sequencing input was whole blood. The receptors come from an adult who was a healthcare worker with PCR-confirmed SARS-CoV-2 infection or an uninfected control (not recorded which). Each CDR3 is given with its conserved first and last residue. The order of the fields is clone size, V gene, D gene, J gene, CDR3 protein, CDR3 DNA. The D gene is left open where the match is weak. Expanded clones get a size class; other rows say once, few or many, or leave the size out.

clone_size: many; v_call: TRBV28; d_call: .; j_call: TRBJ1-5; cdr3_aa: CASNQFRTASNQPQHF; cdr3_nt: TGTGCCAGCAACCAATTCCGGACAGCTAGCAATCAGCCCCAGCATTTT
clone_size: .; v_call: TRBV20-1; d_call: .; j_call: TRBJ1-1; cdr3_aa: CSARPDGNTEAFF; cdr3_nt: TGCAGTGCCAGACCGGACGGGAACACTGAAGCTTTCTTT
clone_size: many; v_call: TRBV11-2; d_call: .; j_call: TRBJ2-2; cdr3_aa: CASSLRGQNTGELFF; cdr3_nt: TGTGCCAGCAGCTTGCGTGGACAAAACACCGGGGAGCTGTTTTTT
clone_size: many; v_call: TRBV7-6; d_call: .; j_call: TRBJ2-3; cdr3_aa: CASSLGRLPDTQYF; cdr3_nt: TGTGCCAGCAGCTTAGGAAGACTGCCAGATACGCAGTATTTT
clone_size: .; v_call: TRBV11-2; d_call: .; j_call: TRBJ2-1; cdr3_aa: CASSLAPVDEQFF; cdr3_nt: TGTGCCAGCAGCTTAGCTCCCGTGGATGAGCAGTTCTTC
clone_size: few; v_call: TRBV29-1; d_call: .; j_call: TRBJ1-1; cdr3_aa: CSVRFMNTEAFF; cdr3_nt: TGCAGCGTTAGATTTATGAACACTGAAGCTTTCTTT
clone_size: .; v_call: TRBV6-2/TRBV6-3; d_call: .; j_call: TRBJ2-5; cdr3_aa: CASSSSPGRSQETQYF; cdr3_nt: TGTGCCAGCAGTTCAAGTCCCGGTCGGTCACAAGAGACCCAGTACTTC
clone_size: few; v_call: TRBV5-5; d_call: TRBD1; j_call: TRBJ2-3; cdr3_aa: CASSSKRTGGVTDTQYF; cdr3_nt: TGTGCCAGCAGCTCAAAACGGACAGGGGGCGTCACAGATACGCAGTATTTT
clone_size: few; v_call: TRBV4-1; d_call: TRBD2; j_call: TRBJ2-1; cdr3_aa: CASSQGVLAAGGEQFF; cdr3_nt: TGCGCCAGCAGCCAGGGGGTCCTAGCGGCGGGCGGTGAGCAGTTCTTC
clone_size: many; v_call: TRBV11-2; d_call: .; j_call: TRBJ2-3; cdr3_aa: CASATADTQYF; cdr3_nt: TGTGCCAGCGCGACCGCAGATACGCAGTATTTT
clone_size: few; v_call: TRBV20-1; d_call: TRBD1; j_call: TRBJ2-7; cdr3_aa: CSAPDLWTGGTYEQYF; cdr3_nt: TGCAGTGCTCCGGACCTTTGGACAGGGGGAACCTACGAGCAGTACTTC
clone_size: many; v_call: TRBV27; d_call: TRBD1; j_call: TRBJ2-7; cdr3_aa: CATQRAGTGNNEQYF; cdr3_nt: TGTGCCACCCAACGGGCGGGGACAGGGAACAACGAGCAGTACTTC
clone_size: many; v_call: TRBV29-1; d_call: .; j_call: TRBJ2-3; cdr3_aa: CSVEDRGEIDTQYF; cdr3_nt: TGCAGCGTTGAAGACCGTGGCGAAATCGATACGCAGTATTTT
clone_size: many; v_call: TRBV6-5; d_call: TRBD1; j_call: TRBJ1-4; cdr3_aa: CASSGTGLEKLFF; cdr3_nt: TGTGCCAGCAGTGGGACAGGGCTAGAAAAACTGTTTTTT
clone_size: many; v_call: TRBV5-1; d_call: TRBD1; j_call: TRBJ1-2; cdr3_aa: CASSLHPGQGDGYTF; cdr3_nt: TGCGCCAGCAGCCTTCACCCGGGACAGGGTGACGGCTACACCTTC
clone_size: many; v_call: TRBV7-9; d_call: .; j_call: TRBJ2-3; cdr3_aa: CASSLVIDTQYF; cdr3_nt: TGTGCCAGCAGCTTAGTAATCGATACGCAGTATTTT
clone_size: .; v_call: TRBV28; d_call: .; j_call: TRBJ1-2; cdr3_aa: CASSLGGPGNYGYTF; cdr3_nt: TGTGCCAGCAGTTTAGGGGGCCCGGGAAACTATGGCTACACCTTC
clone_size: many; v_call: TRBV29-1; d_call: TRBD1; j_call: TRBJ1-4; cdr3_aa: CSVKDREVEKLFF; cdr3_nt: TGCAGCGTTAAGGACAGGGAGGTTGAAAAACTGTTTTTT
clone_size: few; v_call: TRBV7-9; d_call: .; j_call: TRBJ2-1; cdr3_aa: CASSLTGGLANEQFF; cdr3_nt: TGTGCCAGCAGCCTGACGGGGGGCCTAGCGAATGAGCAGTTCTTC
clone_size: few; v_call: TRBV11-2; d_call: TRBD1; j_call: TRBJ2-7; cdr3_aa: CASTQGQGAGSYEQYF; cdr3_nt: TGTGCCAGCACCCAAGGACAGGGGGCGGGATCCTACGAGCAGTACTTC